The 30 T cell receptor beta chains below come from one sample, sequenced in a study of T cells expressing NK-cell markers. TCRdb re-called the 5' RACE reads and shows each CDR3 protein once, DNA omitted. This sample contains some 300,000 distinct CDR3 sequences. The sequencing sample was made of blood T cells: a sorted CD56 or NKG2C T cell subset, CD4+ or CD8+ T cells, or bulk PBMC T cells (not recorded which). These receptor sequences come from a man between 18 and 29 years old in good health.

V gene TRBV5-1 combines with J gene TRBJ2-2; TCRdb gives TRBD1 as the D gene, but with no DNA this cannot be confirmed. The CDR3 runs to 17 residues. Germline loops: CDR1 SGHRS, CDR2 YFSETQ. The CDR3 is CASTHQTRGTKAGELFF. Full variable domain (remainder filled in from reference TRBV5-1 and TRBJ2-2): KAGVTQTPRYLIKTRGQQVTLSCSPISGHRSVSWYQQTPGQGLQFLFEYFSETQRNKGNFPGRFSGRQFSNSRSEMNVSTLELGDSALYLCASTHQTRGTKAGELFFGEGSRLTVL.

V usage is TRBV5-6 and J usage is TRBJ2-5; TCRdb's D gene call, TRBD2, goes unchecked for lack of DNA. Germline CDR1 is SGHDT and CDR2 is YYEEEE. The CDR3 runs 14 residues. CDR3 sequence reads: CASSTHLAGETQYF.

V is TRBV6-1 and J is TRBJ2-1; the TRBD2 assignment by TCRdb is unverifiable without DNA. CDR1 and CDR2 (germline): MNHNS, SASEGT. The CDR3 runs 13 residues. Here the CDR3 reads CASSERRANEQFF.

The chain employs TRBV30 and TRBJ2-7; with no DNA, the TCRdb D assignment of TRBD1 cannot be verified. The CDR3 sequence is 14 residues long. Per germline, CDR1 GTSNPN and CDR2 SVGIG (reference sequence). The CDR3: CAWSWTGMSYEQYF. The whole variable domain, remainder taken from reference TRBV30 and TRBJ2-7, is SQTIHQWPATLVQPVGSPLSLECTVEGTSNPNLYWYRQAAGRGLQLLFYSVGIGQISSEVPQNLSASRPQDRQFILSSKKLLLSDSGFYLCAWSWTGMSYEQYFGPGTRLTVT.

The rearrangement uses TRBV29-1 and TRBJ1-5; TCRdb reports TRBD1, a call that lacks DNA to check it against. This CDR3 has 15 residues. CDR1 and CDR2 (germline): SQVTM, ANQGSEA. CDR3 loop: CSVVQGAGSNQPQHF.

V and J are TRBV29-1 and TRBJ1-1; the TCRdb call, TRBD1, lacks DNA for checking. CDR1 SQVTM and CDR2 ANQGSEA come from the germline V gene. The CDR3 has 17 amino acids. CDR3 amino acids: CSVGRIRDRGHLAEAFF.

The J gene is TRBJ2-2, the V gene TRBV10-2; TCRdb's D call, TRBD1, is unchecked because there is no DNA. The CDR3 loop spans 16 amino acids. The germline CDR1 and CDR2 sequences are WSHSY and SAAADI. The CDR3 protein is CASSDFGPGATGELFF.

This chain connects TRBV3-1 to TRBJ2-7; TCRdb lists TRBD2, though no DNA is available to test this call. The V gene's germline CDR1 is LGHDT and CDR2 YNNKEL (reference sequence). The CDR3 runs to 13 residues. CDR3: CASSQFLEGEQYF.

This chain joins TRBV5-1 and TRBJ2-4. Germline V CDR1 and CDR2: SGHRS, YFSETQ. The CDR3 runs to 11 residues. CDR3 sequence: CASSCLNRPYF.

The chain links TRBV14 to TRBJ2-7; TCRdb's D gene call, TRBD1, goes unchecked for lack of DNA. Germline V gene lookup returns CDR1 SGHDN and CDR2 FVKESK. The CDR3 runs to 15 residues. The CDR3 is CASSQDLGTVRWQYF.

The chain recombines TRBV5-4 with TRBJ2-5. The CDR3 is 13 residues long. The germline V gene has CDR1 SGHNT and CDR2 YYREEE (reference sequence). CDR3 sequence: CASSWGPEETQYF.

The chain employs TRBV6-5 and TRBJ2-1; TCRdb's assignment of TRBD2 cannot be checked, as there is no DNA. The CDR3 has 13 residues. The V gene's germline CDR1 is MNHEY and CDR2 SVGAGI. CDR3 sequence reads: CASSYSTSYEQFF.

V gene TRBV10-3 combines with J gene TRBJ2-3; no DNA is available, so the TRBD1 call from TCRdb remains unchecked. CDR1 is ENHRY, CDR2 SYGVKD, per germline. The CDR3 is made up of 13 amino acids. Here the CDR3 reads CAISAGVRDTQYF.

J is TRBJ2-1 and V is TRBV18; there is no DNA to check the TCRdb D call of TRBD1. Germline V gene lookup returns CDR1 KGHSH and CDR2 LQKENI. The CDR3 sequence is 15 residues long. CDR3 amino acids: CASSPRTGGYNEQFF.

This chain links TRBV29-1 with TRBJ2-2; with no DNA, the TCRdb D assignment of TRBD2 cannot be verified. Germline V CDR1 and CDR2: SQVTM, ANQGSEA. The CDR3 has 19 amino acids. This chain's CDR3 is CSVAGVSGTITMNTGELFF.

V is TRBV3-1 and J is TRBJ2-1; TCRdb selects TRBD2, and the lack of DNA leaves this call unchecked. Germline V gives CDR1 LGHDT, CDR2 YNNKEL (reference sequence). The CDR3 sequence is 14 residues long. CDR3 residues: CASSQDAAGGKQFF.

The rearrangement joins TRBV7-3 to TRBJ2-1; TCRdb indicates TRBD2, and absent DNA this call remains unverified. Germline CDR1 and CDR2: SGHTA and FQGTGA. This CDR3 is built from 16 residues. The CDR3 region is CASSSGLAGVDNEQFF.

The rearrangement uses TRBV6-2 or TRBV6-3 and TRBJ2-1; TCRdb's D call of TRBD2 is untestable without DNA. This CDR3 spans 18 amino acids. The germline V gene encodes CDR1 MNHEY and CDR2 SVGEGT. The CDR3 sequence is CASSLSWTSGRRYNEQFF.

V is TRBV4-2 and J is TRBJ2-7; no DNA is available, so the TRBD2 call from TCRdb remains unchecked. Germline V gene lookup returns CDR1 LGHNA and CDR2 YNFKEQ. This CDR3 has 12 amino acids. The CDR3 loop reads CASARLEGEQYF.

V gene TRBV12-3 or TRBV12-4 combines with J gene TRBJ2-2; with no DNA, the TCRdb D assignment of TRBD2 cannot be verified. The CDR3 covers 12 residues. CDR3 sequence reads: CASDASGRELFF.

CDR3 amino acids: CASSLGQDTGELFF. V gene TRBV7-7 combines with J gene TRBJ2-2; absent DNA, TCRdb's TRBD1 call cannot be checked. The length of the CDR3 is 14 residues. Germline V CDR1 and CDR2: SSHAT, FNYEAQ (reference sequence).

The chain recombines TRBV14 with TRBJ2-2; without DNA, the TCRdb call of TRBD2 cannot be checked. CDR1 SGHDN and CDR2 FVKESK come from the germline V gene. The CDR3 extends over 13 amino acids. CDR3 protein: CASSLTAGGELFF.

The gene calls are TRBV18 and TRBJ2-6. Germline loops: CDR1 KGHSH, CDR2 LQKENI. This CDR3 has 18 amino acids. CDR3 sequence: CASSPPASRPSGANVLTF.

The V call is TRBV5-4, the J call TRBJ2-7; TCRdb's D call of TRBD2 is untestable without DNA. Per germline, CDR1 SGHNT and CDR2 YYREEE (reference sequence). CDR3 length equals 15 residues. This chain's CDR3 is CASSLGARDSYEQYF.

This chain joins TRBV7-8 and TRBJ2-2; there is no DNA to check the TCRdb D call of TRBD2. The CDR3 spans 16 residues. Per the germline V gene, CDR1 is SGHVS and CDR2 is FQNEAQ. CDR3: CASSARLAGHTGELFF. The full variable domain, rest sourced from reference TRBV7-8 and TRBJ2-2, is GAGVSQSPRYKVAKRGQDVALRCDPISGHVSLFWYQQALGQGPEFLTYFQNEAQLDKSGLPSDRFFAERPEGSVSTLKIQRTQQEDSAVYLCASSARLAGHTGELFFGEGSRLTVL.

The rearrangement links TRBV18 to TRBJ2-3; TCRdb proposes TRBD1, but this gene call is untestable without DNA. From germline, CDR1 is KGHSH and CDR2 LQKENI. This CDR3 comprises 14 residues. This CDR3 is CASSTGGYTDTQYF.

The chain employs TRBV7-3 and TRBJ2-5; no DNA is available, so the TRBD1 call from TCRdb remains unchecked. The CDR3 spans 16 residues. Germline V gene data show CDR1 as SGHTA and CDR2 as FQGTGA. The CDR3 here is CASSSNPGGPEGNLYF.

This chain uses TRBV10-3 with TRBJ2-6. Germline CDR1 ENHRY, CDR2 SYGVKD. The CDR3 extends over 17 amino acids. The CDR3 reads CAISESRGSSGANVLTF.

J is TRBJ2-3 and V is TRBV10-1; TCRdb designates TRBD2, a call that cannot be tested without DNA. This CDR3 spans 20 amino acids. Germline CDR1 and CDR2: WNHNN and SYGVQD (reference sequence). CDR3 sequence: CASSESGTSGRKGYTDTQYF.

The rearrangement uses TRBV2 and TRBJ1-4. The CDR3 spans 14 residues. The germline CDR1 and CDR2 sequences are SNHLY and FYNNEI. The CDR3 reads CASSVSGTNEKLFF.